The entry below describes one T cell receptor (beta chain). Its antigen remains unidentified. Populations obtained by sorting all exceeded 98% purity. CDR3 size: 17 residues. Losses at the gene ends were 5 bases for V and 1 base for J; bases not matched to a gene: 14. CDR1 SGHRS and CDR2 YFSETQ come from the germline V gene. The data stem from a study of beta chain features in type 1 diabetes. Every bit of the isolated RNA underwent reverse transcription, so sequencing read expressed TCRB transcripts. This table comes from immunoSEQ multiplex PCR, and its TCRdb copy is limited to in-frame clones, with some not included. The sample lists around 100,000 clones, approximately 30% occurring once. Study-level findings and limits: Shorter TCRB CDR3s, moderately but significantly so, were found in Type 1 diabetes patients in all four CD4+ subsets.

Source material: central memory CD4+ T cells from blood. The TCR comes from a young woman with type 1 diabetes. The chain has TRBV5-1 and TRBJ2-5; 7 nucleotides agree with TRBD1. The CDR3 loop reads CASRKGNLDRSQETQYF. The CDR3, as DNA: TGCGCCAGCAGGAAGGGGAATTTGGACAGGAGCCAAGAGACCCAGTACTTC. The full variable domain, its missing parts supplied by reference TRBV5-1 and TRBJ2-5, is KAGVTQTPRYLIKTRGQQVTLSCSPISGHRSVSWYQQTPGQGLQFLFEYFSETQRNKGNFPGRFSGRQFSNSRSEMNVSTLELGDSALYLCASRKGNLDRSQETQYFGPGTRLLVL.